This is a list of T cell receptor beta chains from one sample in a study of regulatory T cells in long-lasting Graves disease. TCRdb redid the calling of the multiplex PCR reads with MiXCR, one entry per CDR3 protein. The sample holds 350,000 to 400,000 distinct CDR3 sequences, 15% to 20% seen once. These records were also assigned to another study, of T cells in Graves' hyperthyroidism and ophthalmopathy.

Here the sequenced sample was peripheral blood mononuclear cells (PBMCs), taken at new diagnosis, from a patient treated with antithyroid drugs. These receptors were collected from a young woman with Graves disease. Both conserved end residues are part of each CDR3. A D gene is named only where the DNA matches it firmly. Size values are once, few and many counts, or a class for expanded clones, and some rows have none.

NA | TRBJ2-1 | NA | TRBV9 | CASSVGDLGTANEQFF | TGTGCCAGCAGCGTAGGGGATCTGGGCACCGCCAATGAGCAGTTCTTC
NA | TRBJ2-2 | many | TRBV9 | CASSVVGIGANTGELFF | TGTGCCAGCAGCGTAGTAGGAATCGGAGCGAACACCGGGGAGCTGTTTTTT
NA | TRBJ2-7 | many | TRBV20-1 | CSGGRSYEQYF | TGCAGTGGGGGACGCTCCTACGAGCAGTACTTC
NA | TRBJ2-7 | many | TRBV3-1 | CASSHRQGLGGTEQYF | TGTGCCAGCAGCCACCGACAAGGACTAGGGGGTACCGAGCAGTACTTC
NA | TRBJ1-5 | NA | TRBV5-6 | CASSWWGGPNQPQHF | TGTGCCAGCAGCTGGTGGGGAGGGCCCAATCAGCCCCAGCATTTT
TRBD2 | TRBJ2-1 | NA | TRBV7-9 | CASSLWPTSGRIIGEQFF | TGTGCCAGCAGCTTATGGCCGACTAGCGGGAGGATAATAGGTGAGCAGTTCTTC
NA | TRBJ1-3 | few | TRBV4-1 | CASSPTPNSGNTIYF | TGCGCCAGCAGCCCGACACCGAACTCTGGAAACACCATATATTTT
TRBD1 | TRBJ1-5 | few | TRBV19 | CASSINGGPGTGYQPQHF | TGTGCCAGTAGTATTAACGGGGGTCCCGGGACAGGGTATCAGCCCCAGCATTTT
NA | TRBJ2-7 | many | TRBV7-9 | CASSLDGVQSSYEQYF | TGTGCCAGCAGCTTAGACGGGGTACAGAGCTCCTACGAGCAGTACTTC
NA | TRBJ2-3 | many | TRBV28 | CASTPRVRTDTQYF | TGTGCCAGCACCCCCAGGGTAAGAACAGATACGCAGTATTTT
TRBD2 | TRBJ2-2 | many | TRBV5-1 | CASSLSLAGGNTGELFF | TGCGCCAGCAGCTTGTCACTAGCGGGAGGGAACACCGGGGAGCTGTTTTTT
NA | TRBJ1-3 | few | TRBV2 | CASSLEFMYGNTIYF | TGTGCCAGCAGTCTAGAATTTATGTACGGAAACACCATATATTTT
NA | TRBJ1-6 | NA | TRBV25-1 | CASRKGNSPLHF | TGTGCCAGCAGAAAAGGGAATTCACCCCTCCACTTT
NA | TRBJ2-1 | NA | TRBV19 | CASSIRGRALGEQFF | TGTGCCAGTAGTATCCGAGGCCGGGCGTTAGGTGAGCAGTTCTTC
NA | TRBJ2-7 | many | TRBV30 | CAWSRGPPYEQYF | TGTGCCTGGAGTCGCGGCCCCCCCTACGAGCAGTACTTC
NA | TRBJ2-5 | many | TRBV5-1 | CASSPFSGDETQYF | TGCGCCAGCAGCCCCTTTTCGGGAGACGAGACCCAGTACTTC
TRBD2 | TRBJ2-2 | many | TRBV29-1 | CSVEFASGNTGELFF | TGCAGCGTTGAATTTGCTAGCGGAAACACCGGGGAGCTGTTTTTT
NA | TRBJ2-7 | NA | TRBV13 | CASSGRRGNYEQYF | TGTGCCAGCAGCGGACGTAGGGGAAACTACGAGCAGTACTTC
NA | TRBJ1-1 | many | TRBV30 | CAWRGQNTEAFF | TGTGCCTGGAGGGGACAGAACACTGAAGCTTTCTTT
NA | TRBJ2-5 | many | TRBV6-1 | CASTGGPYQETQYF | TGTGCCAGCACAGGGGGGCCGTACCAAGAGACCCAGTACTTC
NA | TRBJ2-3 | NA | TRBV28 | CASSPTRGGPVSYTQYF | TGTGCCAGCAGTCCGACGCGTGGCGGTCCTGTGTCATATACGCAGTATTTT
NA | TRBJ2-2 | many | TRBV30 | CAWKYGSSRTGELFF | TGTGCCTGGAAATACGGGAGTAGTAGGACCGGGGAGCTGTTTTTT
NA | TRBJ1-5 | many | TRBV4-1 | CASSQDREFQPQHF | TGCGCCAGCAGCCAAGACAGGGAATTTCAGCCCCAGCATTTT
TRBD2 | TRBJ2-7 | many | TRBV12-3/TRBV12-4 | CASSRLAGGTYEQYF | TGTGCCAGCAGTCGACTAGCGGGGGGGACCTACGAGCAGTACTTC
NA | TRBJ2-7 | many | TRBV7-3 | CASSFKGREQYF | TGTGCCAGCAGCTTTAAGGGGAGAGAGCAGTACTTC
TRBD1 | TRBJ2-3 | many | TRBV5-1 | CASSPGQGKGADTQYF | TGCGCCAGCAGCCCGGGACAGGGGAAAGGAGCGGATACGCAGTATTTT